Below, 8 T cell receptor beta chains from the same sample are listed, as sequenced in a study of T cell changes during pregnancy in multiple sclerosis. Profiling relied on immunoSEQ multiplex PCR, and the TCRdb table lists in-frame clones only, not all of them. The table has about 89,000 clones, just under 95% seen once. The input for sequencing was peripheral blood, taken in the third trimester of pregnancy. The source of these receptors is a female donor with multiple sclerosis, enrolled in a pregnancy study.

This chain links TRBV7-9 with TRBJ2-2; 10 nucleotides agree with TRBD2. The V and J ends lost 4 bases and 4 bases, in that order; junction bases with no gene match: 6. CDR1 is SEHNR and CDR2 is FQNEAQ in the germline V gene (reference sequence). The CDR3 loop spans 16 amino acids. The CDR3 region has the DNA TGTGCCAGCAGCTCCCCGACTAGCGGGTTCACCGGGGAGCTGTTTTTT. Its protein product is CASSSPTSGFTGELFF. The whole variable domain, filled in from reference TRBV7-9 and TRBJ2-2, reads DTGVSQNPRHKITKRGQNVTFRCDPISEHNRLYWYRQTLGQGPEFLTYFQNEAQLEKSRLLSDRFSAERPKGSFSTLEIQRTEQGDSAMYLCASSSPTSGFTGELFFGEGSRLTVL.

This chain connects TRBV9 to TRBJ2-7; D may be TRBD2 (5 bases). CDR1 and CDR2 (germline): SGDLS, YYNGEE. The ends were cut back, 4 bases at V and 6 bases at J, with 14 bases in the middle. This CDR3 has 13 amino acids. As DNA, the CDR3 is TGTGCCAGCAGCCATGGAGGAGGAGGCGAGCAGTACTTC. It is translated as CASSHGGGGEQYF.

The chain couples TRBV28 to TRBJ2-7; the D gene is possibly TRBD2 (6 bases). This CDR3 is 14 amino acids long. V was trimmed by 6 bases and J by 3 bases, leaving 15 bases between them. In germline, CDR1 is MDHEN, CDR2 SYDVKM. The CDR3 DNA follows: TGTGCCAGCAGAAACGCGGGGCAGGGCTACGAGCAGTACTTC. It yields the protein CASRNAGQGYEQYF.

The chain joins TRBV6-5 to TRBJ2-1; TRBD2 matches at 10 bases. The CDR3 is 15 amino acids. Germline CDR1 MNHEY, CDR2 SVGAGI. Trimming took 5 bases from V and 8 from J; bases not matched to a gene: 9. CDR3 in DNA: TGTGCCAGCAGTCGGCCTAGCGGGAGAATAGATGAGCAGTTCTTC. This sequence encodes CASSRPSGRIDEQFF.

DNA of the CDR3: TGTGCCAGCAGGAGGGACAGGGGCCACACTGAAGCTTTCTTT. Translating it yields CASRRDRGHTEAFF. V is TRBV5-4 and J is TRBJ1-1; TRBD1 matches at 10 bases. V lost 5 bases, J lost 3 bases, and 4 bases stayed unmatched. Germline V gene lookup returns CDR1 SGHNT and CDR2 YYREEE (reference sequence). This CDR3 comprises 14 residues.

A few counts support this clone. The genes are TRBV7-9 and TRBJ2-7; 7 nucleotides agree with TRBD1. Losses at the gene ends were 1 base for V and 10 bases for J; bases not matched to a gene: 13. The CDR3 is made up of 15 amino acids. From germline, CDR1 is SEHNR and CDR2 FQNEAQ (reference sequence). DNA of the CDR3: TGTGCCAGCAGCTTAGATCGGACAGGCGAGGTAGGACAGTACTTC. Translating it yields CASSLDRTGEVGQYF.

The chain joins TRBV27 to TRBJ2-7; no reliable D call. CDR3 length: 13 amino acids. Trimming pared 0 bases from V and 2 bases from J, leaving 5 bases between. From germline, CDR1 is MNHEY and CDR2 SMNVEV (reference sequence). Here the CDR3 DNA reads TGTGCCAGCAGTTTATCGCAGGCCTACGAGCAGTACTTC. Protein: CASSLSQAYEQYF.

In its sample, this clone was seen once. The gene calls are TRBV4-2 and TRBJ2-4; 9 positions agree with TRBD1. Looked up from germline, CDR1 is LGHNA and CDR2 is YNFKEQ. The trim removed 0 bases at V and 7 bases at J, leaving 7 bases unmatched. The CDR3 covers 16 residues. The CDR3 sequence is CASSQDQVGTGNIQYF. The CDR3 coding sequence is TGTGCCAGCAGCCAAGATCAAGTAGGGACAGGGAACATTCAGTACTTC.